This entry describes one T cell receptor beta chain. The entry originates in a study of T cell responses to AZD1222 COVID-19 vaccine. CDR1 is MNHNY, CDR2 SVGAGI, per germline (reference sequence). The CDR3 is made up of 13 amino acids. V dropped 5 bases and J dropped 4 bases, with 8 bases sitting between them. Only in-frame clones appear in the TCRdb table, and some are missing; sequencing was by immunoSEQ multiplex PCR. Here the sample spans more than 140,000 clones, approximately 89% being singletons. The genes are TRBV6-6 and TRBJ2-2; TRBD2 might be the D (6 bases). This TCR was recovered from an adult in good health. Sample: peripheral blood, taken on day 0 of MenACWY control vaccination. The CDR3, as DNA: TGTGCCAGCAGTCGGGGGACCACCGGGGAGCTGTTTTTT. Translating gives CASSRGTTGELFF.